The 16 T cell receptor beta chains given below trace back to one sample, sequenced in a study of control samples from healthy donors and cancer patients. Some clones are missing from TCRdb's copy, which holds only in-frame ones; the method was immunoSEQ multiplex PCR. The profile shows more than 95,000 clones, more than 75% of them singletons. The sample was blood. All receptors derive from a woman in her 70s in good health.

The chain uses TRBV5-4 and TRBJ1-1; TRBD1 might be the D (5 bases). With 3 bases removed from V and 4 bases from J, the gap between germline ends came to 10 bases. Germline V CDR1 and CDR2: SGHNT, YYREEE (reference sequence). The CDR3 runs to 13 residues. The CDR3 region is CASSSAGGTEAFF. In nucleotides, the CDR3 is TGTGCCAGCAGCTCCGCCGGGGGCACTGAAGCTTTCTTT.

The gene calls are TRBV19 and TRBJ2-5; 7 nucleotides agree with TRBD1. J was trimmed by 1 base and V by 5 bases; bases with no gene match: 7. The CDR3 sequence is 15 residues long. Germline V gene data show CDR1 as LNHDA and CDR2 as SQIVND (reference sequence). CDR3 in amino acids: CASSPPGTVQETQYF. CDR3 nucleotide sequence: TGTGCCAGTAGTCCACCCGGGACAGTCCAAGAGACCCAGTACTTC.

DNA for the CDR3: TGTGCCAGCAGCTTGGAGCAGGGGGCCCGAGGGTCTGAAGCTTTCTTT. Translation gives CASSLEQGARGSEAFF. The gene calls are TRBV5-5 and TRBJ1-1; 8 bases agree with TRBD1. The germline CDR1 and CDR2 sequences are SGHKS and YYEKEE (reference sequence). V shed 0 bases, J shed 6 bases, and the junction held 10 bases outside the gene matches. The CDR3 is 16 amino acids.

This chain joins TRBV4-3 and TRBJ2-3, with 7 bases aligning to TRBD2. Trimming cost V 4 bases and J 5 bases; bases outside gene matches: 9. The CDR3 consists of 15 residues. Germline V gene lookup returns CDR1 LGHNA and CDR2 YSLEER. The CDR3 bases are TGCGCCAGCAGCCCTGGGACGTCGGGGGGAGATACGCAGTATTTT. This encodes CASSPGTSGGDTQYF.

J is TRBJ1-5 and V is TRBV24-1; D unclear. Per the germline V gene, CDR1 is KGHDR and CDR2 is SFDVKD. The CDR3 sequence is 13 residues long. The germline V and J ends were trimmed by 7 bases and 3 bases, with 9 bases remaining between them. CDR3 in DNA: TGTGCCACCAGCGGGGTCAACAATCAGCCCCAGCATTTT. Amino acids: CATSGVNNQPQHF.

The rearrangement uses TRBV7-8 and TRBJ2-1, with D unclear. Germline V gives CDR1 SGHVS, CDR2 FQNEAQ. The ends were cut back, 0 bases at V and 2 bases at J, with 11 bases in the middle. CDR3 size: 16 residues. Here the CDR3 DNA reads TGTGCCAGCAGCTTAGCGGCCGTTTTAACCTACAATGAGCAGTTCTTC. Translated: CASSLAAVLTYNEQFF.

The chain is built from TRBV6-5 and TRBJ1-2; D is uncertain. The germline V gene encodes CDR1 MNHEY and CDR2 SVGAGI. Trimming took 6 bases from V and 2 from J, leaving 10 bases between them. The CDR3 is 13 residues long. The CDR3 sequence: CASSPGMNYGYTF. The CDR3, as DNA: TGTGCCAGCAGCCCCGGGATGAACTATGGCTACACCTTC.

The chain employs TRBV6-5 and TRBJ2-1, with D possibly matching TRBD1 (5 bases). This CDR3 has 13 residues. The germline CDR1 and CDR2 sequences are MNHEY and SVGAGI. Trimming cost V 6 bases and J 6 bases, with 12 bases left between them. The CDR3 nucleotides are TGTGCCAGCAGAGACACAGGTTTCAATGAGCAGTTCTTC. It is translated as CASRDTGFNEQFF.

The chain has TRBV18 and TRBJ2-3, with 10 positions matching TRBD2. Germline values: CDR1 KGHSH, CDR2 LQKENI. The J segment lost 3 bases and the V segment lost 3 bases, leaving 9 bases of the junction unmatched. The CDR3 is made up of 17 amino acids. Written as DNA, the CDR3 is TGTGCCAGCTCACCTCTGTCCGGGACTAGCGAGACAGATACGCAGTATTTT. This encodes CASSPLSGTSETDTQYF.

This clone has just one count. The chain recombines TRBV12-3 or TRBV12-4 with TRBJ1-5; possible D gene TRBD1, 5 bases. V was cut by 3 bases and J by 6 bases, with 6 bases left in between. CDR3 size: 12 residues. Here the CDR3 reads CASSFGGQPQHF. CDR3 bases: TGTGCCAGCAGTTTCGGGGGTCAGCCCCAGCATTTT.

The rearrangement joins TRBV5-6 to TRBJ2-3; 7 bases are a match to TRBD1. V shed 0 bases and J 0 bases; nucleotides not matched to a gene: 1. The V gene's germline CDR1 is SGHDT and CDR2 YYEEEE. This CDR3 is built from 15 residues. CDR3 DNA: TGTGCCAGCAGCTTGGGACAGGGCAGCACAGATACGCAGTATTTT. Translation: CASSLGQGSTDTQYF.

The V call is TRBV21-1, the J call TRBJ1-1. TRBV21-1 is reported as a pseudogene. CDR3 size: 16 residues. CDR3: CASSSPSVTLSTEAFF. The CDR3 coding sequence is TGTGCCAGCAGCAGTCCCTCCGTCACATTGAGCACTGAAGCTTTCTTT.

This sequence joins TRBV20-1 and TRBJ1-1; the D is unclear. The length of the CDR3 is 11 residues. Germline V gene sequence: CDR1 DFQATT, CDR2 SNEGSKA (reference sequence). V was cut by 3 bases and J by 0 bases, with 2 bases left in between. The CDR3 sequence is CSARLNTEAFF. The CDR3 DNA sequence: TGCAGTGCTAGGCTGAACACTGAAGCTTTCTTT.

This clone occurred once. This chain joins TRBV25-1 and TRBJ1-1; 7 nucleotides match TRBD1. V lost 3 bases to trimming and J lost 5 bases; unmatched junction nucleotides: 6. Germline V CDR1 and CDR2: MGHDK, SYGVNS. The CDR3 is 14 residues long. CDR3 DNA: TGTGCCAGCAGTGAGGGGGCAGGGGGAACTGAAGCTTTCTTT. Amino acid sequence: CASSEGAGGTEAFF.

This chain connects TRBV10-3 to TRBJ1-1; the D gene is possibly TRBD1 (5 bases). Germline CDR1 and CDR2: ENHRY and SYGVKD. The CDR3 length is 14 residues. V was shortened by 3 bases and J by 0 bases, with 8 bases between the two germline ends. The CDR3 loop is CAISDVGVNTEAFF. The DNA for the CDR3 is TGTGCCATCAGTGACGTGGGGGTGAACACTGAAGCTTTCTTT.

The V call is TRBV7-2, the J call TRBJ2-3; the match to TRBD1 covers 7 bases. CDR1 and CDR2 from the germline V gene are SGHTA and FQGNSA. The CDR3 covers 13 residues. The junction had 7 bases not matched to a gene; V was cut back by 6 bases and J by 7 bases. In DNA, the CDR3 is TGTGCCAGCAGTAGACAACAGGGGAATACGCAGTATTTT. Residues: CASSRQQGNTQYF.